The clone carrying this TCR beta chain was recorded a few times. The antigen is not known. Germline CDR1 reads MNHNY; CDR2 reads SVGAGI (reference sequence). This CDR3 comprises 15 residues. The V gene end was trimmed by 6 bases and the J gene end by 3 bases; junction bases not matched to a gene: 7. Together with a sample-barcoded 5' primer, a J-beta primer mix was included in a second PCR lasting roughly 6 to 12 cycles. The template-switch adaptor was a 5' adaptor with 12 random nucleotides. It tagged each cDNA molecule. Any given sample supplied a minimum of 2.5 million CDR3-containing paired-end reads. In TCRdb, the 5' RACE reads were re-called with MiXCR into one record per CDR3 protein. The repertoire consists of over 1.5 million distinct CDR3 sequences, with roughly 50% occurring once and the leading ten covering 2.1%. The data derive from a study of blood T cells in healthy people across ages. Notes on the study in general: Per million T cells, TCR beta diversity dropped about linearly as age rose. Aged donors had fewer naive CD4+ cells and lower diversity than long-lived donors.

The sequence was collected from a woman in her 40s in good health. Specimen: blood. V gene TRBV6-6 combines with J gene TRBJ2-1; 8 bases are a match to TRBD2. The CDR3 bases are TGTGCCAGCAGAGATACGGGAGGGGGCTACAATGAGCAGTTCTTC. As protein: CASRDTGGGYNEQFF.